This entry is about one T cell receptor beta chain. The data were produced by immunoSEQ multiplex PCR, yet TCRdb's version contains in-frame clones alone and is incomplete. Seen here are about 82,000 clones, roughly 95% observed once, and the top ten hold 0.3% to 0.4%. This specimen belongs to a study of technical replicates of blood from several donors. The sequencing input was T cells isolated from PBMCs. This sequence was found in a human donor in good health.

The CDR3 protein is CASSMSIGAGGNQPQHF. As DNA, the CDR3 is TGTGCCAGTAGTATGTCGATAGGGGCAGGGGGCAATCAGCCCCAGCATTTT. The rearrangement uses TRBV19 and TRBJ1-5, with D maybe TRBD1 (6 bases). This CDR3 has 17 amino acids. The V gene lost 3 bases and the J gene lost 2 bases, with 17 bases spanning the gap. The germline gives CDR1 LNHDA, CDR2 SQIVND (reference sequence).